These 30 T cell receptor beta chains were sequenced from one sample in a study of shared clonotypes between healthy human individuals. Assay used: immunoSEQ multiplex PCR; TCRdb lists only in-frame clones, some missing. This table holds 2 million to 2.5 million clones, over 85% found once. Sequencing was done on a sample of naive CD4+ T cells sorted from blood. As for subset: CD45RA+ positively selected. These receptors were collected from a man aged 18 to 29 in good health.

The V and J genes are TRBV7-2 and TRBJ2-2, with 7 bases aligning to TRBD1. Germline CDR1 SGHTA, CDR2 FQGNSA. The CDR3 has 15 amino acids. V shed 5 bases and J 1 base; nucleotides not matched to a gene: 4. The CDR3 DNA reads TGTGCCAGCAGCACGCGGACAGGGAACACCGGGGAGCTGTTTTTT. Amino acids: CASSTRTGNTGELFF.

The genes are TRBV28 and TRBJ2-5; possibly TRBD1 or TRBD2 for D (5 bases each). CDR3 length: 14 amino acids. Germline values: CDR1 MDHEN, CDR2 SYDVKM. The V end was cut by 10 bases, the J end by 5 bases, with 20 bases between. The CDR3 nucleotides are TGTGCCACCTTAACGACGGGACCTATTGAGACCCAGTACTTC. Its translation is CATLTTGPIETQYF. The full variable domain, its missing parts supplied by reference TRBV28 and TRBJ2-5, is DVKVTQSSRYLVKRTGEKVFLECVQDMDHENMFWYRQDPGLGLRLIYFSYDVKMKEKGDIPEGYSVSREKKERFSLILESASTNQTSMYLCATLTTGPIETQYFGPGTRLLVL.

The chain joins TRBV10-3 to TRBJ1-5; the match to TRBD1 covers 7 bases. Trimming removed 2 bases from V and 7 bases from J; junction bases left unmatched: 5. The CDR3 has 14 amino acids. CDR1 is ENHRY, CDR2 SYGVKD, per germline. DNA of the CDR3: TGTGCCATCAGTGAGGCAGGGGGAGGGCAGCCCCAGCATTTT. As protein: CAISEAGGGQPQHF.

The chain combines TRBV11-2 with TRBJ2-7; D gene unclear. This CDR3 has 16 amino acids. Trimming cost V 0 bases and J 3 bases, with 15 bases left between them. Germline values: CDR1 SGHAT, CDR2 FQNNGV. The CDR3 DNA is TGTGCCAGCAGCTTAGATCCCAGACTGATGAACTACGAGCAGTACTTC. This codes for CASSLDPRLMNYEQYF.

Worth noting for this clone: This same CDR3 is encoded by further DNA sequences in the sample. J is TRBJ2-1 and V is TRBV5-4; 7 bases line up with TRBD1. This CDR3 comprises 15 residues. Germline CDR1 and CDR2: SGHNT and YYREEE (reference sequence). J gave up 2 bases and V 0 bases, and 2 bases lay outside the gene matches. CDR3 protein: CASSLGQGTYNEQFF. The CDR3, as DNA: TGTGCCAGCAGCTTGGGACAGGGTACCTACAATGAGCAGTTCTTC.

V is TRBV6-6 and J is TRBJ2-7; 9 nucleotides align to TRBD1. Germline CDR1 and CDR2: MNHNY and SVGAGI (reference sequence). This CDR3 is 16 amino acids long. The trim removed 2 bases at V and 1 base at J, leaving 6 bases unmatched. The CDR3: CASSYAPGTGSYEQYF. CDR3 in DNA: TGTGCCAGCAGTTACGCTCCCGGGACAGGGTCCTACGAGCAGTACTTC.

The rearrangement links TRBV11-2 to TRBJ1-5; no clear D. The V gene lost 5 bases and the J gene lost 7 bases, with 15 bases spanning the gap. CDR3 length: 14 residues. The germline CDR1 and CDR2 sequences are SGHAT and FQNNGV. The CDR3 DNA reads TGTGCCAGCAGCCCTAGTGGCGTAGGACAGCCCCAGCATTTT. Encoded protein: CASSPSGVGQPQHF.

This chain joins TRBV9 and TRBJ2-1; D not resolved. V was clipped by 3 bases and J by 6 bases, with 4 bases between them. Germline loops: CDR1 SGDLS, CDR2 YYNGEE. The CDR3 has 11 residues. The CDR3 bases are TGTGCCAGCAGCGCCTTCAATGAGCAGTTCTTC. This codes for CASSAFNEQFF.

Here the CDR3 reads CASSQGRVRGSSTGELFF. The CDR3 DNA reads TGTGCCAGCAGCCAAGGTAGAGTCAGGGGATCGAGCACCGGGGAGCTGTTTTTT. This sequence joins TRBV14 and TRBJ2-2; tentatively, D is TRBD1 (6 bases). The CDR3 totals 18 residues. Per germline, CDR1 SGHDN and CDR2 FVKESK. Trimming took off 1 base at V and 4 bases at J, with 19 bases between the two ends. Looking up the rest from reference TRBV14 and TRBJ2-2 gives the full variable domain: EAGVTQFPSHSVIEKGQTVTLRCDPISGHDNLYWYRRVMGKEIKFLLHFVKESKQDESGMPNNRFLAERTGGTYSTLKVQPAELEDSGVYFCASSQGRVRGSSTGELFFGEGSRLTVL.

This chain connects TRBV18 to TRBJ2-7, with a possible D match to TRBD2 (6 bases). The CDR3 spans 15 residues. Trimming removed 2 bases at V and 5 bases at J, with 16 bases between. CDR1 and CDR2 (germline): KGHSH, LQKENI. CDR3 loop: CASSPAGTPGNEQYF. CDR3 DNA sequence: TGTGCCAGCTCACCAGCCGGGACTCCGGGGAACGAGCAGTACTTC.

The CDR3 DNA follows: TGTGCCAGCAGACATGACGGAGAGACCCAGTACTTC. The encoded protein is CASRHDGETQYF. This chain connects TRBV28 to TRBJ2-5; no clear D gene. Germline-derived CDR1 and CDR2 are MDHEN and SYDVKM. V was clipped by 6 bases and J by 4 bases, with 9 bases between them. The CDR3 has 12 residues.

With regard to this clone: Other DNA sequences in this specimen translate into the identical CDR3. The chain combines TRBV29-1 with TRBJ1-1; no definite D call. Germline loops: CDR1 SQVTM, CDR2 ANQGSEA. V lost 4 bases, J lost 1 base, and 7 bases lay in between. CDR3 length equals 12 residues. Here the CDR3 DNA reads TGCAGCGTTGGTCCCGGGAACACTGAAGCTTTCTTT. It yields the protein CSVGPGNTEAFF.

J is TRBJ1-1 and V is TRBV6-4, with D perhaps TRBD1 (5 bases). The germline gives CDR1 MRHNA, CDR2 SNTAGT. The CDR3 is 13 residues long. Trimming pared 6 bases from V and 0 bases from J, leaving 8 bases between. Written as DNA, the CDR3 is TGTGCCAGCAGGACAGACATGAACACTGAAGCTTTCTTT. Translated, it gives CASRTDMNTEAFF.

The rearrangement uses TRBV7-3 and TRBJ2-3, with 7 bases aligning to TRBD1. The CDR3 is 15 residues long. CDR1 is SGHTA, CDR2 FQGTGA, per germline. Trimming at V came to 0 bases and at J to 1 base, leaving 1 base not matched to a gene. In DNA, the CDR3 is TGTGCCAGCAGCTTAACAGGGACAGGCACAGATACGCAGTATTTT. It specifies CASSLTGTGTDTQYF.

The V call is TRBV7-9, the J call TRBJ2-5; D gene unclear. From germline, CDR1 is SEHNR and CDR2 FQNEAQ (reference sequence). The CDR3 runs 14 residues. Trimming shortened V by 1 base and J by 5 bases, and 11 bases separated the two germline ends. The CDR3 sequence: CASSLGQRAETQYF. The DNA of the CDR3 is TGTGCCAGCAGCTTAGGACAACGGGCGGAGACCCAGTACTTC.

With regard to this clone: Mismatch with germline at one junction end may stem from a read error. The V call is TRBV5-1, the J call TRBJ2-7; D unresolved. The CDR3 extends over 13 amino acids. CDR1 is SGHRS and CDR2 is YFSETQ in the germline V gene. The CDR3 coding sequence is TGCGCCAGCAGACCCCTGACCTCCGACGAGCAGTACTTC. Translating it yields CASRPLTSDEQYF.

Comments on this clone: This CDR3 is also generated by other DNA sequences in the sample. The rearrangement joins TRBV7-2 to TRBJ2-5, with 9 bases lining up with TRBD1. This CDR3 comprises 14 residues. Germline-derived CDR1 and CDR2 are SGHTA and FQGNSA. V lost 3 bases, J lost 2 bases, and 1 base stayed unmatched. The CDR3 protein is CASSFDRGQETQYF. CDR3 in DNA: TGTGCCAGCAGCTTTGACAGGGGGCAAGAGACCCAGTACTTC.

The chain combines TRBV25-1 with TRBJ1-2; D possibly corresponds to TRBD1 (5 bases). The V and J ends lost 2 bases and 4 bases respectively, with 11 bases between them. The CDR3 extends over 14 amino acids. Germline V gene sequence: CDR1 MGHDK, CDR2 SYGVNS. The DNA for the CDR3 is TGTGCCAGCAGTGAAGGGACGGCCTCCTATGGCTACACCTTC. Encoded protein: CASSEGTASYGYTF.

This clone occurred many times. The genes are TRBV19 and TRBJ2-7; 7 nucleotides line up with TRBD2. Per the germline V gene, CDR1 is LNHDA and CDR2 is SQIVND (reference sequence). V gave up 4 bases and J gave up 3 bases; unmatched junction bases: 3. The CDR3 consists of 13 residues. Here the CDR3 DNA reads TGTGCCAGTAGTACGGTAGCGGGCTACGAGCAGTACTTC. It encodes CASSTVAGYEQYF.

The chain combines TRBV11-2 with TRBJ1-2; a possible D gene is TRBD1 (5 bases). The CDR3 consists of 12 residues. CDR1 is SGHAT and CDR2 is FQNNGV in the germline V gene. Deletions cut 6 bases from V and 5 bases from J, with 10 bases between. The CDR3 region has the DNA TGTGCCAGCAGTTCAGAGGGGTATGGCTACACCTTC. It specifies CASSSEGYGYTF.

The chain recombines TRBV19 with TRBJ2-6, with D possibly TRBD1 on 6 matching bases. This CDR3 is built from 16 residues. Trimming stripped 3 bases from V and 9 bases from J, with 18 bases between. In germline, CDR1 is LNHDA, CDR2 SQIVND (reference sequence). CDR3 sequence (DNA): TGTGCCAGTAGTATTCGTCTTGCTCTGGGACACAACGTCCTGACTTTC. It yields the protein CASSIRLALGHNVLTF.

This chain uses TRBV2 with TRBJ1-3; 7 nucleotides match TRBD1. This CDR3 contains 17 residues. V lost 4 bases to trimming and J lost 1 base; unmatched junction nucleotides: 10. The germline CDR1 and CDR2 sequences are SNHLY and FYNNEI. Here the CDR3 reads CASSGHQTGISGNTIYF. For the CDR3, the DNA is TGTGCCAGCAGTGGGCATCAGACAGGGATTTCTGGAAACACCATATATTTT.

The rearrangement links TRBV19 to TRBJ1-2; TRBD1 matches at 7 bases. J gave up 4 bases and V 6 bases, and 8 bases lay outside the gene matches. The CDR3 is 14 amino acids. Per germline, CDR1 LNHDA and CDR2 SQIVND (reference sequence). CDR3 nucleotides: TGTGCCAGTAGCCAGTCGGGACAGAGCTATGGCTACACCTTC. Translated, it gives CASSQSGQSYGYTF.

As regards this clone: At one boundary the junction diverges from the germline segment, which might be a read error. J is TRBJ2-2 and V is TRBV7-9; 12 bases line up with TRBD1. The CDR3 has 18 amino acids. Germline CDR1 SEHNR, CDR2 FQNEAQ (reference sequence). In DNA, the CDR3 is TGTGCCAGCAGCTTAGGGCGGGGACAGGGGGCGAAGACCGGGGAGCTGTTTTTT. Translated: CASSLGRGQGAKTGELFF.

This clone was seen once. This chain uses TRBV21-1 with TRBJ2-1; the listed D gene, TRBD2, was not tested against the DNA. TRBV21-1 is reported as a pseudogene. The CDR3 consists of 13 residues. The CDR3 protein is CASSKVRENEQFF. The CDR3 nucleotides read TGTGCCAGCAGCAAAGTAAGGGAGAATGAGCAGTTCTTC.

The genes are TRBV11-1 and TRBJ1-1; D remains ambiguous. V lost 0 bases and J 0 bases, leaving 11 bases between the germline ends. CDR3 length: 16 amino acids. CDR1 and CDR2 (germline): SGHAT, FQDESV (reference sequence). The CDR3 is CASSLAMAEMNTEAFF. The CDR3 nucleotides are TGTGCCAGCAGCTTAGCAATGGCAGAAATGAACACTGAAGCTTTCTTT.

DNA for the CDR3: TGTGCCAGCAGCCCGAGGACTTACGGCGAGCAGTACTTC. It yields the protein CASSPRTYGEQYF. This sequence joins TRBV7-9 and TRBJ2-7, with D possibly being TRBD2 (5 bases). The CDR3 sequence is 13 residues long. CDR1 and CDR2 from the germline V gene are SEHNR and FQNEAQ (reference sequence). V was cut by 5 bases and J by 6 bases, with 14 bases left in between.

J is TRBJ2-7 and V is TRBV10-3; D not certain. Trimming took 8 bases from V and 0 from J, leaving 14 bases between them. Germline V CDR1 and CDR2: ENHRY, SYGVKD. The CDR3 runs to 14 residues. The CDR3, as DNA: TGTGCCATCTCCCCTAAGGGAAGCTCCTACGAGCAGTACTTC. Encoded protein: CAISPKGSSYEQYF.

For the CDR3, the DNA is TGTGCCTGGAGTTTTCACGTGGGAGATCGGGAGACACCCCTCCACTTT. It translates to CAWSFHVGDRETPLHF. The chain employs TRBV30 and TRBJ1-6; D is undetermined. The germline V and J ends were trimmed by 2 bases and 11 bases, with 22 bases remaining between them. CDR1 is GTSNPN and CDR2 is SVGIG in the germline V gene (reference sequence). This CDR3 spans 16 amino acids. Looking up the rest from reference TRBV30 and TRBJ1-6 gives the full variable domain: SQTIHQWPATLVQPVGSPLSLECTVEGTSNPNLYWYRQAAGRGLQLLFYSVGIGQISSEVPQNLSASRPQDRQFILSSKKLLLSDSGFYLCAWSFHVGDRETPLHFGNGTRLTVT.

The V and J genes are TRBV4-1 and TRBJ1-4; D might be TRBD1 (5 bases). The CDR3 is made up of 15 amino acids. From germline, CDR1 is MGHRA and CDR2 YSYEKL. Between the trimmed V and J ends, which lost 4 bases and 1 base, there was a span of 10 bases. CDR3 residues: CASSRTGGTNEKLFF. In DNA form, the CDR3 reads TGCGCCAGCAGCCGAACAGGCGGAACTAATGAAAAACTGTTTTTT.